This T cell receptor (beta chain) was documented in a study of post-analysis software for immune sequencing data. Background on the study: Disease courses included relapsing-remitting, secondary progressive and progressive-relapsing multiple sclerosis.

Study conclusions and caveats: TRBV segments more frequent in patients than in controls numbered roughly five and included TRBV5-6, TRBV5-1 and TRBV20-1.

Unique molecular identifiers had been added to the TCR beta cDNA libraries. The source material, about 0.95 to 10 million T cells, gave rise to 500,000 or so cDNA molecules. A single record per CDR3 protein comes from TCRdb applying MiXCR to the PCR reads. Of roughly 400,000 distinct CDR3 sequences in the sample, approximately 37% are singletons; the top ten hold around 8%. Trimming removed 5 bases from V and 7 bases from J; junction bases left unmatched: 11. This CDR3 spans 15 amino acids. Germline V CDR1 and CDR2: SGHTA, FQGNSA. In the case of this clonotype: Its antigen remains unknown.

The TCR comes from a girl aged 2 to 9 with multiple sclerosis. The gene calls are TRBV7-2 and TRBJ1-5, with 7 nucleotides matching TRBD1. The sample consisted of blood. The CDR3 region is CASSPRLGQVQPQHF. The CDR3 nucleotides are TGTGCCAGCAGCCCCAGGTTAGGACAGGTCCAGCCCCAGCATTTT.